The 17 T cell receptor beta chains below come from one sample, sequenced in a study of shared T cell receptors in the human thymus. The method was immunoSEQ multiplex PCR; TCRdb's version includes in-frame clones alone and lacks a portion of them. Found here are over 65,000 clones, about 95% of them singletons; the top ten hold roughly 0.03%. The sequencing input was thymocytes. These receptors originate from a human donor.

The chain uses TRBV7-2 and TRBJ2-3; 11 bases are shared with TRBD2. The CDR3 is 19 residues long. Germline V gene sequence: CDR1 SGHTA, CDR2 FQGNSA. The V segment lost 5 bases and the J segment 3 bases; nucleotides outside the gene matches: 16. CDR3: CASSLPGGSGGAGTDTQYF. DNA of the CDR3: TGTGCCAGCAGCCTCCCGGGTGGTAGCGGGGGGGCCGGTACAGATACGCAGTATTTT.

The chain has TRBV19 and TRBJ1-2; possibly TRBD1 for D (5 bases). Trimming left V 10 bases short and J 6 bases short, with 18 bases between. The CDR3 is made up of 13 amino acids. In germline, CDR1 is LNHDA, CDR2 SQIVND (reference sequence). As DNA, the CDR3 is TGTGCCACCCATTCCCGACAGATGAATGGCTACACCTTC. Protein sequence: CATHSRQMNGYTF.

The genes are TRBV6-1 and TRBJ2-4; D possibly corresponds to TRBD2 (5 bases). Germline loops: CDR1 MNHNS, CDR2 SASEGT. This CDR3 spans 19 amino acids. The V end was cut by 6 bases, the J end by 0 bases, with 24 bases between. CDR3 coding DNA: TGTGCCAGCAGCGAATGGGGAGTCGCCGCCCCTCTAGCCAAAAACATTCAGTACTTC. As protein: CASSEWGVAAPLAKNIQYF.

The genes are TRBV6-5 and TRBJ1-2; D remains unclear. V was shortened by 5 bases and J by 5 bases, with 9 bases between the two germline ends. The CDR3 spans 12 residues. The germline V gene encodes CDR1 MNHEY and CDR2 SVGAGI. CDR3 sequence: CASSKRPYGYTF. CDR3 DNA sequence: TGTGCCAGCAGTAAACGACCTTATGGCTACACCTTC.

V usage is TRBV6-1 and J usage is TRBJ1-2; perhaps TRBD1 as D (5 bases). The CDR3 has 13 amino acids. Germline values: CDR1 MNHNS, CDR2 SASEGT. V lost 8 bases to trimming and J lost 4 bases, with 14 bases between them. The CDR3, as DNA: TGTGCCAGCTTAGGGACGGTTACCTATGGCTACACCTTC. This codes for CASLGTVTYGYTF.

The rearrangement links TRBV19 to TRBJ1-5; D gene unclear. Germline lookup yields CDR1 LNHDA and CDR2 SQIVND (reference sequence). Trimming pared 6 bases from V and 4 bases from J, leaving 13 bases between. The CDR3 has 14 amino acids. The CDR3 sequence: CASSLQARNQPQHF. In DNA, the CDR3 is TGTGCCAGTAGCCTCCAGGCGAGGAATCAGCCCCAGCATTTT.

The CDR3, as DNA: TGCGCCAGCAGCAAAGCGGGGGGTAGCACAGATACGCAGTATTTT. Its protein product is CASSKAGGSTDTQYF. V is TRBV5-1 and J is TRBJ2-3, with 9 bases lining up with TRBD2. After removal of 4 bases from V and 0 bases from J, the junction contained 3 bases not matched to a gene. The V gene's germline CDR1 is SGHRS and CDR2 YFSETQ. CDR3 length equals 15 residues. Based on the CDR3 plus reference TRBV5-1 and TRBJ2-3, the full variable domain is KAGVTQTPRYLIKTRGQQVTLSCSPISGHRSVSWYQQTPGQGLQFLFEYFSETQRNKGNFPGRFSGRQFSNSRSEMNVSTLELGDSALYLCASSKAGGSTDTQYFGPGTRLTVL.

V usage is TRBV5-1 and J usage is TRBJ2-3; the D is unclear. Trimming removed 0 bases from V and 5 bases from J, with 10 bases in between. This CDR3 is built from 14 residues. The V gene's germline CDR1 is SGHRS and CDR2 YFSETQ. The CDR3 here is CASSLASREDTQYF. Here the CDR3 DNA reads TGCGCCAGCAGCTTGGCCTCGAGAGAAGATACGCAGTATTTT.

The rearrangement links TRBV4-3 to TRBJ2-1; 10 bases agree with TRBD2. V lost 1 base to trimming and J lost 0 bases; unmatched junction nucleotides: 6. CDR1 is LGHNA, CDR2 YSLEER, per germline. The CDR3 runs 18 residues. This chain's CDR3 is CASSQAHSGRSSYNEQFF. CDR3 nucleotide sequence: TGCGCCAGCAGCCAAGCCCATAGCGGGAGGAGCTCCTACAATGAGCAGTTCTTC.

The CDR3 region has the DNA TGCGCCAGCAGCGCGGCCCGGGACAGGGGAGAAAAACTGTTTTTT. It is translated as CASSAARDRGEKLFF. The V gene is TRBV5-1, the J gene TRBJ1-4, with TRBD1 matching 10 bases. J gave up 8 bases and V 4 bases, and 8 bases lay outside the gene matches. This CDR3 has 15 amino acids. CDR1 and CDR2 from the germline V gene are SGHRS and YFSETQ.

The V gene is TRBV9, the J gene TRBJ2-6, with 9 bases fitting TRBD1. This CDR3 is 20 amino acids long. Germline CDR1 and CDR2: SGDLS and YYNGEE. J gave up 2 bases and V 0 bases, and 12 bases lay outside the gene matches. The CDR3 DNA follows: TGTGCCAGCAGCGTAGATGGAGGGACAGGGTCGATCACTGGGGCCAACGTCCTGACTTTC. Translation gives CASSVDGGTGSITGANVLTF.

V and J are TRBV4-2 and TRBJ2-2; 12 positions agree with TRBD2. Trimming took 3 bases from V and 8 from J; bases not matched to a gene: 13. This CDR3 spans 18 amino acids. Germline CDR1 is LGHNA and CDR2 is YNFKEQ. The CDR3 spells CASSHGRTSGAKKGELFF. The DNA of the CDR3 is TGTGCCAGCAGCCACGGTAGGACTAGCGGGGCCAAAAAGGGGGAGCTGTTTTTT.

The genes are TRBV7-2 and TRBJ1-6, with TRBD1 as a possible D gene (5 bases). CDR3 length equals 16 residues. Between the trimmed V and J ends, which lost 4 bases and 4 bases, there was a span of 14 bases. CDR1 SGHTA and CDR2 FQGNSA come from the germline V gene. The CDR3 sequence: CASSSSGKEYNSPLHF. For the CDR3, the DNA is TGTGCCAGCAGCTCTTCAGGGAAAGAGTATAATTCACCCCTCCACTTT.

The V gene is TRBV7-3, the J gene TRBJ2-3; no reliable D call. Between the trimmed V and J ends, which lost 4 bases and 5 bases, there was a span of 10 bases. CDR1 and CDR2 (germline): SGHTA, FQGTGA. The CDR3 loop spans 13 amino acids. Here the CDR3 reads CASSSQHLDTQYF. CDR3 nucleotide sequence: TGTGCCAGCAGCTCCCAGCATCTAGATACGCAGTATTTT.

The chain joins TRBV18 to TRBJ2-7; D gene uncertain. The CDR3 covers 15 residues. Trimming removed 3 bases at V and 3 bases at J, with 15 bases between. CDR1 and CDR2 from the germline V gene are KGHSH and LQKENI. This CDR3 is CASSPFRKGLYEQYF. In nucleotides, the CDR3 is TGTGCCAGCTCACCCTTTCGAAAGGGCCTCTACGAGCAGTACTTC.

The gene calls are TRBV5-6 and TRBJ2-7; 9 positions agree with TRBD1. V shed 1 base and J 0 bases; nucleotides not matched to a gene: 8. Germline V gives CDR1 SGHDT, CDR2 YYEEEE. The length of the CDR3 is 17 residues. This CDR3 reads CASSLPPGQGFSYEQYF. CDR3 DNA sequence: TGTGCCAGCAGCTTGCCTCCGGGACAGGGATTCTCCTACGAGCAGTACTTC.

This chain connects TRBV6-6 to TRBJ1-4; TRBD1 agrees at 7 bases. With V trimmed by 9 bases and J by 5 bases, 15 bases remained unmatched. The V gene's germline CDR1 is MNHNY and CDR2 SVGAGI (reference sequence). This CDR3 spans 16 amino acids. The CDR3 DNA reads as TGTGCCAGTGGGCCCGACAGGGAACTCCTAAATGAAAAACTGTTTTTT. This encodes CASGPDRELLNEKLFF.